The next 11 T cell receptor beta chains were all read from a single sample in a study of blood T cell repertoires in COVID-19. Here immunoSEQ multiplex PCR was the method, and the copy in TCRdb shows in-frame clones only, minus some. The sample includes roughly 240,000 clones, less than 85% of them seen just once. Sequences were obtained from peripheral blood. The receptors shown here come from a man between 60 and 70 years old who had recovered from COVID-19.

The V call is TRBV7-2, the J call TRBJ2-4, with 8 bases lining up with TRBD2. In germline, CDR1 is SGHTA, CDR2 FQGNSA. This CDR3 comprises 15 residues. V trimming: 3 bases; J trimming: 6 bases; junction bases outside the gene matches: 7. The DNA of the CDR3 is TGTGCCAGCAGCTTGAGAGGGACTAGGGGAAACATTCAGTACTTC. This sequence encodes CASSLRGTRGNIQYF.

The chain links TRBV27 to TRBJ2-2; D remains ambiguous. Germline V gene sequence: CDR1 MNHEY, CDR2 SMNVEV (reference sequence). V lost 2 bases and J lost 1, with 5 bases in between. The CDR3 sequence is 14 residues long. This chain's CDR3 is CASSLRQNTGELFF. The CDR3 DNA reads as TGTGCCAGCAGTTTAAGACAGAACACCGGGGAGCTGTTTTTT.

CDR3 nucleotides: TGTGCCAGCAGTTTTGGGGGGAGCTCGGGCACTGAAGCTTTCTTT. It encodes CASSFGGSSGTEAFF. This chain links TRBV28 with TRBJ1-1, with D possibly being TRBD1 (5 bases). Germline values: CDR1 MDHEN, CDR2 SYDVKM. V was pared by 3 bases and J by 4 bases, with 15 bases between. The CDR3 has 15 residues.

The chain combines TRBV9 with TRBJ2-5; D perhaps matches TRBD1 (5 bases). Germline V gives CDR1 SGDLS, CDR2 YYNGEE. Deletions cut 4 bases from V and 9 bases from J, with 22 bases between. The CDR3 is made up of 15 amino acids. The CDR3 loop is CASSPQGTNREAQYF. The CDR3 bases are TGTGCCAGCAGCCCTCAGGGCACCAACCGCGAGGCCCAGTACTTC.

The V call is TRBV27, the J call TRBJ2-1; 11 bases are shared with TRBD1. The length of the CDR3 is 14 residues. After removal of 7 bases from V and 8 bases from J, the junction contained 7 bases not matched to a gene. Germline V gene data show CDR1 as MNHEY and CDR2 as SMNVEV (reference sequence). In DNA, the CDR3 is TGTGCCAGCAAGGGACAGGGGGGTATCCATGAGCAGTTCTTC. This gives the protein CASKGQGGIHEQFF.

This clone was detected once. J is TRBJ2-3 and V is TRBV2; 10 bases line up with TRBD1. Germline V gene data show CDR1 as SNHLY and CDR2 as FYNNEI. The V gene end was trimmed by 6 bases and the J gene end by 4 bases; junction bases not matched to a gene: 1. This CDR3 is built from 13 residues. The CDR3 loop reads CASRTGGADTQYF. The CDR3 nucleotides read TGTGCCAGCAGGACAGGGGGCGCAGATACGCAGTATTTT. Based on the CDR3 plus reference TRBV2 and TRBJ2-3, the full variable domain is EPEVTQTPSHQVTQMGQEVILRCVPISNHLYFYWYRQILGQKVEFLVSFYNNEISEKSEIFDDQFSVERPDGSNFTLKIRSTKLEDSAMYFCASRTGGADTQYFGPGTRLTVL.

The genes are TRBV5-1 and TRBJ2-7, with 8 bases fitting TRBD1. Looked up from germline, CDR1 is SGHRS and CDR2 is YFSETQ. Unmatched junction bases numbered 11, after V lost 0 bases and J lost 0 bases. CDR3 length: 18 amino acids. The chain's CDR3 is CASSLDPLGQGSSYEQYF. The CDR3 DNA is TGCGCCAGCAGCTTGGACCCTCTCGGACAGGGTTCCTCCTACGAGCAGTACTTC.

The CDR3 loop is CASSPLPAAASGNTIYF. The DNA for the CDR3 is TGTGCCAGCTCACCACTACCCGCGGCGGCCTCTGGAAACACCATATATTTT. The chain carries TRBV18 and TRBJ1-3; D is ambiguous. Trimming cost V 1 base and J 0 bases, with 13 bases left between them. Germline V lookup: CDR1 KGHSH, CDR2 LQKENI. This CDR3 comprises 17 residues.

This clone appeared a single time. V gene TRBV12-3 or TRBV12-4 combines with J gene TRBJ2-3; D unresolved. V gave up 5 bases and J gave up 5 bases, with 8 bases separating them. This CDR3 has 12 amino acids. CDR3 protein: CASSPIVDTQYF. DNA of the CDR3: TGTGCCAGCAGTCCGATAGTAGATACGCAGTATTTT.

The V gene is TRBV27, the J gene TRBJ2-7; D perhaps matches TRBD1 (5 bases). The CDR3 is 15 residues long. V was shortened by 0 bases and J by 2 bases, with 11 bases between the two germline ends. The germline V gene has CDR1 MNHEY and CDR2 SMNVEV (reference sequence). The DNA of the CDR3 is TGTGCCAGCAGTTTATCCCAGGGCCCAACCTACGAGCAGTACTTC. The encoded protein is CASSLSQGPTYEQYF.

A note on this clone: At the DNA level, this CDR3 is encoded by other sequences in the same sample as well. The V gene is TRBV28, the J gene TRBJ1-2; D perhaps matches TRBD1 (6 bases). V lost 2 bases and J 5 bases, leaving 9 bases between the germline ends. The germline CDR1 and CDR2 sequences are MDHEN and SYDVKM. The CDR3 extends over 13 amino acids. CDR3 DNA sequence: TGTGCCAGCAGTTTAGGGGGCGCATATGGCTACACCTTC. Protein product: CASSLGGAYGYTF.